The entry below describes one T cell receptor beta chain. Everyone who took part was 18 to 89 years old, and they came from 24 US areas. Participants' reported clinical history set cohort assignment. With 2 bases clipped from V and 7 bases from J, the junction kept 5 bases outside the gene matches. The germline V gene has CDR1 GTSNPN and CDR2 SVGIG (reference sequence). The CDR3 extends over 13 amino acids. The source of the sample is a study of blood T cell repertoires in COVID-19. At the level of the study: COVID-19 samples, acute and convalescent, were from the United States, Italy and Spain.

In the original analysis: It was from reference gene primer amplification that nucleated cell counts were estimated. Clones were read by immunoSEQ multiplex PCR, and TCRdb kept only the in-frame ones, dropping some. D and trimming come from the DNA, and the V and J calls and clone size come from that table. The sample shows about 460,000 clones, approximately 90% of them seen only once. The sample taken for sequencing was PBMCs or T cells enriched from blood (not recorded which). The rearrangement links TRBV30 to TRBJ2-1; 7 positions match TRBD1. The receptor was isolated from a woman aged 55-69 years who had recovered from COVID-19. CDR3: CAWSKGADNEQFF. The CDR3 coding sequence is TGTGCCTGGAGTAAGGGGGCCGATAATGAGCAGTTCTTC.